One T cell receptor beta chain is described in this entry. The sample comes from a study of blood T cell repertoires in COVID-19. Whole-study context: Donors in the United States, Italy and Spain gave samples during acute or convalescent COVID-19. T cells, B-cell-depleted T cells, or PBMCs supplied cDNA or gDNA.

As originally analysed: Counts of nucleated cells, estimated from reference gene primer amplification, were obtained. TCRdb keeps only in-frame clones here, not all; method: immunoSEQ multiplex PCR. V and J calls and clone size are given by that table; D and trimming were obtained from the DNA. This table has roughly 250,000 clones, approximately 85% appearing once. This TCR came from a woman between 25 and 40 years old with acute or convalescent COVID-19. The sequencing sample was made of peripheral blood.

In nucleotides, the CDR3 is TGTGCCAGCGGTGGACAGGAAAATAGCAATCAGCCCCAGCATTTT. This gives the protein CASGGQENSNQPQHF. This chain links TRBV2 with TRBJ1-5, with 7 bases lining up with TRBD1. The V gene end was trimmed by 8 bases and the J gene end by 0 bases; junction bases not matched to a gene: 7. CDR3 length equals 15 residues. Germline assignment: CDR1 SNHLY and CDR2 FYNNEI.